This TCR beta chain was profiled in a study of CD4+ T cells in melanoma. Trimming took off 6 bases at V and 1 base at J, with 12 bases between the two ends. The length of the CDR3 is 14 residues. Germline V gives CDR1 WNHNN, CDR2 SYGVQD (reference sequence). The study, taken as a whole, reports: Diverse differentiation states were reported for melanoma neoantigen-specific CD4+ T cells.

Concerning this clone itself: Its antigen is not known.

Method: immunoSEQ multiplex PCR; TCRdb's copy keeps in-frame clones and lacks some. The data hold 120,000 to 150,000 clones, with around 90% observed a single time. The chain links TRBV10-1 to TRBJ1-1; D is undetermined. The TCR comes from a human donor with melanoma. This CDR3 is CASRETSSNTEAFF. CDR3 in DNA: TGCGCCAGCAGAGAGACGTCCTCGAACACTGAAGCTTTCTTT.